This T cell receptor (beta chain) was sequenced during a study of control samples from healthy donors and cancer patients. Using immunoSEQ multiplex PCR, the repertoire was profiled, and TCRdb retains in-frame clones only, with some absent. The sample lists approximately 58,000 clones, 75% to 90% occurring once. The CDR3 spans 15 residues. Germline V gene data show CDR1 as MDHEN and CDR2 as SYDVKM. Trimming removed 6 bases from V and 6 bases from J; junction bases left unmatched: 7. V is TRBV28 and J is TRBJ2-2; 10 bases agree with TRBD2. The sequencing input was PBMCs. The source is a man between 60 and 75 years old with head and neck cancer. The CDR3 DNA follows: TGTGCCAGCAGCCTAACTAGCGGGGCGGCCGGGGAGCTGTTTTTT. It translates to CASSLTSGAAGELFF.